This T cell receptor (beta chain) was identified during a study of cytomegalovirus exposure and HLA in healthy donors. CDR3 length: 15 residues. Germline-derived CDR1 and CDR2 are SEHNR and FQNEAQ (reference sequence). Trimming took 3 bases from V and 5 from J; bases not matched to a gene: 7. This clone was observed a handful of times. 60 Vbeta and 13 Jbeta primers were used in PCR. The repertoire was sequenced with immunoSEQ multiplex PCR; TCRdb's copy has only in-frame clones and lacks some. Seen here are 86,000 or so clones, more than 75% observed once, and the top ten hold roughly 14%. The sample consisted of PBMCs. The rearrangement links TRBV7-9 to TRBJ2-1; 7 bases agree with TRBD2. This clonotype was obtained from a woman between 40 and 50 years old in good health and CMV-seropositive. CDR3 residues: CASSLGGSGHNEQFF. DNA of the CDR3: TGTGCCAGCAGCTTGGGCGGGAGCGGCCACAATGAGCAGTTCTTC.